The 10 T cell receptor beta chains in this list originate from one sample, sequenced in a study of cytomegalovirus exposure and HLA in healthy donors. Vbeta (60) and Jbeta (13) primers were used in the PCR. Data came from immunoSEQ multiplex PCR; TCRdb stores just in-frame clones and leaves some out. The table lists around 80,000 clones, roughly 65% of them singletons. The sample consisted of PBMCs. The receptor source for this set is a male donor in good health and CMV-seropositive.

The rearrangement links TRBV7-2 to TRBJ2-5, with a weak D call TRBD2 (5 bases). This CDR3 comprises 13 residues. The ends were cut back, 5 bases at V and 6 bases at J, with 13 bases in the middle. The germline CDR1 and CDR2 sequences are SGHTA and FQGNSA. In DNA, the CDR3 is TGTGCCAGCAGCCCGGGGTTTGGGCAGACCCAGTACTTC. Translated, it gives CASSPGFGQTQYF.

The chain recombines TRBV6-5 with TRBJ1-1; no reliable D call. This CDR3 comprises 14 residues. Germline values: CDR1 MNHEY, CDR2 SVGAGI. Trimming took 2 bases from V and 4 from J, leaving 11 bases between them. This CDR3 is CASSYNGLGTEAFF. The CDR3, as DNA: TGTGCCAGCAGTTACAATGGACTTGGCACTGAAGCTTTCTTT.

The CDR3: CASSLGAGAGTDTQYF. The CDR3 DNA follows: TGTGCCAGCAGCTTAGGAGCGGGGGCCGGCACAGATACGCAGTATTTT. The V and J genes are TRBV7-6 and TRBJ2-3, with TRBD2 matching 8 bases. CDR3 size: 16 residues. J was trimmed by 1 base and V by 1 base; bases with no gene match: 4. Germline V gives CDR1 SGHVS, CDR2 FNYEAQ. Full variable domain (remainder filled in from reference TRBV7-6 and TRBJ2-3): GAGVSQSPRYKVTKRGQDVALRCDPISGHVSLYWYRQALGQGPEFLTYFNYEAQQDKSGLPNDRFSAERPEGSISTLTIQRTEQRDSAMYRCASSLGAGAGTDTQYFGPGTRLTVL.

The DNA for the CDR3 is TGTGCCAGCAGCGCAAGACAGGGGGCGAAACTCTACGAGCAGTACTTC. As protein: CASSARQGAKLYEQYF. The chain is built from TRBV7-9 and TRBJ2-7; TRBD1 aligns across 10 bases. Germline CDR1 and CDR2: SEHNR and FQNEAQ (reference sequence). This CDR3 comprises 16 residues. V was clipped by 5 bases and J by 3 bases; unmatched bases: 10. The full variable domain, in which reference TRBV7-9 and TRBJ2-7 provide the parts outside the CDR3, is DTGVSQNPRHKITKRGQNVTFRCDPISEHNRLYWYRQTLGQGPEFLTYFQNEAQLEKSRLLSDRFSAERPKGSFSTLEIQRTEQGDSAMYLCASSARQGAKLYEQYFGPGTRLTVT.

The chain links TRBV19 to TRBJ1-1; TRBD1 matches at 7 bases. Germline V lookup: CDR1 LNHDA, CDR2 SQIVND (reference sequence). The CDR3 extends over 15 amino acids. Trimming at V came to 5 bases and at J to 1 base, leaving 7 bases not matched to a gene. CDR3 DNA sequence: TGTGCCAGTAGTCCGTTGACAGGGTGGAACACTGAAGCTTTCTTT. It specifies CASSPLTGWNTEAFF.

V is TRBV30 and J is TRBJ1-4, with TRBD1 matching over 11 bases. Germline V gene sequence: CDR1 GTSNPN, CDR2 SVGIG (reference sequence). With V trimmed by 5 bases and J by 10 bases, 3 bases remained unmatched. There are 12 residues in the CDR3. The DNA of the CDR3 is TGTGCCTGGGGGACAGGGGGTGGAAAACTGTTTTTT. Its protein is CAWGTGGGKLFF.

The chain links TRBV19 to TRBJ1-1; TRBD1 might be the D (5 bases). Germline V gives CDR1 LNHDA, CDR2 SQIVND (reference sequence). This CDR3 spans 15 amino acids. Trimming stripped 1 base from V and 4 bases from J, with 13 bases between. CDR3 amino acids: CASSIGAGSTTEAFF. In DNA, the CDR3 is TGTGCCAGTAGTATAGGGGCAGGGTCGACCACTGAAGCTTTCTTT.

This clone occurred a few times. The chain employs TRBV6-1 and TRBJ2-7; 9 bases agree with TRBD2. Unmatched junction bases numbered 2, after V lost 6 bases and J lost 2 bases. The CDR3 spans 13 residues. Germline V CDR1 and CDR2: MNHNS, SASEGT. CDR3 protein: CASRAGGAYEQYF. The CDR3, as DNA: TGTGCCAGCAGAGCGGGAGGCGCCTACGAGCAGTACTTC.

The chain recombines TRBV5-1 with TRBJ2-7; 8 bases align to TRBD1. The length of the CDR3 is 14 residues. V shed 0 bases and J 6 bases; nucleotides not matched to a gene: 5. The germline V gene encodes CDR1 SGHRS and CDR2 YFSETQ. CDR3 amino acids: CASSLEGQGAEQYF. DNA of the CDR3: TGCGCCAGCAGCTTGGAAGGACAGGGAGCCGAGCAGTACTTC.

J is TRBJ1-5 and V is TRBV28; maybe TRBD1 (6 bases). Germline CDR1 reads MDHEN; CDR2 reads SYDVKM. Trimming shortened V by 6 bases and J by 3 bases, and 12 bases separated the two germline ends. The CDR3 has 14 residues. The CDR3 nucleotides read TGTGCCAGCAGATCTACAGGGAACAATCAGCCCCAGCATTTT. It encodes CASRSTGNNQPQHF.